This T cell receptor beta chain was profiled in a study of graft-versus-host responses after intestinal transplantation. Across the study: Recipients received multivisceral, liver-intestinal, or isolated intestinal transplants. Findings and limits, study-wide: Subjects displaying graft-donor T cell macrochimerism possessed elevated graft-versus-host to host-versus-graft clonal ratios inside allografts. Researchers found peak circulating GvH clone levels linked to early post-transplant HvG declines. The authors found GvH clones in recipient marrow, some appearing first in ileum or blood.

Using immunoSEQ multiplex PCR, the repertoire was profiled, and TCRdb retains in-frame clones only, with some absent. The data contain approximately 8,200 clones, nearly 95% of them singletons. The V segment lost 4 bases and the J segment 7 bases; nucleotides outside the gene matches: 12. CDR1 is PRHDT, CDR2 FYEKMQ, per germline (reference sequence). This CDR3 region has 16 residues. As regards this clone: Its matching antigen is unknown.

The chain recombines TRBV13 with TRBJ2-7, with 11 bases identical to TRBD2. Sequencing used PBMCs, obtained 11 days after intestinal transplantation. This clonotype was obtained from a human patient who received an intestinal transplant, so some T cells may come from the graft donor. The CDR3: CASSSIEVAGGREQYF. The CDR3 DNA reads TGTGCCAGCAGCTCCATCGAAGTAGCGGGGGGGCGAGAGCAGTACTTC.